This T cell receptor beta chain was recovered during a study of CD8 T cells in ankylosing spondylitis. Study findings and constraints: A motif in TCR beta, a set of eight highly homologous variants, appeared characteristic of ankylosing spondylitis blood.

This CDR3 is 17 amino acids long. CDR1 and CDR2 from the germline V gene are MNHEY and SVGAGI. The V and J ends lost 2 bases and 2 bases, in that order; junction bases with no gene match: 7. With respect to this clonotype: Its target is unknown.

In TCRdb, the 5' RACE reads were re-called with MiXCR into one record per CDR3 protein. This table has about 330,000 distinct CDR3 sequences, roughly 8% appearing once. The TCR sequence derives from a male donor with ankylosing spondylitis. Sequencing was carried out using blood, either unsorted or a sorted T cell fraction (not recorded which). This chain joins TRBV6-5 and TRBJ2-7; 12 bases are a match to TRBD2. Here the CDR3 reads CASSYGSGLAGTYEQYF. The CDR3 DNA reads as TGTGCCAGCAGTTACGGCAGTGGACTAGCGGGAACCTACGAGCAGTACTTC.